This entry features one T cell receptor (beta chain) sequence. Its antigen is unknown. The sample is drawn from a study of shared clonotypes between healthy human individuals. The data were produced by immunoSEQ multiplex PCR, yet TCRdb's version contains in-frame clones alone and is incomplete. The sample consists of some 2,100,000 clones, roughly 91% of them appearing once. The naive CD8 population came from CD45RO-negative cells selected for CCR7, without terminally differentiated effector memory CD45RA+ cells. The CDR3 is 17 amino acids. Trimming removed 3 bases from V and 5 bases from J; junction bases left unmatched: 13. Germline lookup yields CDR1 MDHEN and CDR2 SYDVKM. Study-level points and caveats: The sampled material consisted only of blood, and tissue repertoires are likely to differ. In contrast to clonotypes shared by all four donors, non-shared clonotypes had lower generation probabilities.

This clonotype originated in a man younger than 30 in good health. Some clones in this sample may be carry-over from other donors' samples. Sequencing input: naive CD8+ T cells from PBMCs. The genes are TRBV28 and TRBJ2-5; TRBD2 agrees at 9 bases. Here the CDR3 DNA reads TGTGCCAGCAGTTTGGTTGAGCGGGAGGCGCGGTCGGAGACCCAGTACTTC. It encodes CASSLVEREARSETQYF.